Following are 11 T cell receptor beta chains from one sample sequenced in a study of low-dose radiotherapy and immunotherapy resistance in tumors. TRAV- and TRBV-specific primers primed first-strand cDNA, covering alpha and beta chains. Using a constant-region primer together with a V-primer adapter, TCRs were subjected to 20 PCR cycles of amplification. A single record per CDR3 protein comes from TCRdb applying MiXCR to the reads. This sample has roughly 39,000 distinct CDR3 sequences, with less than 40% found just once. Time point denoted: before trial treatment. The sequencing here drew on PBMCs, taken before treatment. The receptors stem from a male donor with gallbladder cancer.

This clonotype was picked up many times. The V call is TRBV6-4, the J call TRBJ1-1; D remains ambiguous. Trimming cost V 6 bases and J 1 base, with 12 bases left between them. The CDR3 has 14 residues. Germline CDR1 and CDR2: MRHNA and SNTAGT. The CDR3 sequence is CASRKSERNTEAFF. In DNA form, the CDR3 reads TGTGCCAGCAGAAAAAGCGAAAGGAACACTGAAGCTTTCTTT.

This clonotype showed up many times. CDR3: CASRTVGADTQYF. CDR3 bases: TGCGCCAGCAGGACGGTGGGGGCAGATACGCAGTATTTT. The genes are TRBV5-1 and TRBJ2-3, with D possibly being TRBD1 or TRBD2 (5 bases each). The V gene lost 5 bases and the J gene lost 4 bases, with 11 bases spanning the gap. The CDR3 spans 13 residues. Germline loops: CDR1 SGHRS, CDR2 YFSETQ.

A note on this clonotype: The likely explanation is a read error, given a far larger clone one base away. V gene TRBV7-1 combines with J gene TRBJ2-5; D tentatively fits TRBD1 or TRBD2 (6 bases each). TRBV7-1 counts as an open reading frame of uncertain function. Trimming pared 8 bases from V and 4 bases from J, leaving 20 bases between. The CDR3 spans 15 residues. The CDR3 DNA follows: TGTGCCAGCGGCCGGGACAAAAAGGGGGGAGAGACCCAGTACTTC. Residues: CASGRDKKGGETQYF.

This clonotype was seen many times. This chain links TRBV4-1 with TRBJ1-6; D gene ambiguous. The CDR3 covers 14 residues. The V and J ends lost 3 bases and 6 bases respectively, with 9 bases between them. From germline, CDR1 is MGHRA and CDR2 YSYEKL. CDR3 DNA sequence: TGCGCCAGCAGCCACCCTGCCGCTAATTCACCCCTCCACTTT. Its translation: CASSHPAANSPLHF.

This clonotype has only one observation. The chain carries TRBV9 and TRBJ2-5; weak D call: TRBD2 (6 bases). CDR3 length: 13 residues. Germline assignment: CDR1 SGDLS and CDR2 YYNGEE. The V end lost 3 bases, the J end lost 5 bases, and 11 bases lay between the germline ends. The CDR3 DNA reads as TGTGCCAGCAGCGGTGGGGGAGGTGAGACCCAGTACTTC. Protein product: CASSGGGGETQYF.

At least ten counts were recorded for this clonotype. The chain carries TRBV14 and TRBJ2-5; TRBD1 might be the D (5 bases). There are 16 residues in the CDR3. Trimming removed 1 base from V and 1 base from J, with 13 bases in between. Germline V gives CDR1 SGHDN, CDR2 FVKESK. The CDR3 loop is CASSQVRGRAQETQYF. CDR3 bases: TGTGCCAGCAGCCAAGTCAGAGGCAGGGCCCAAGAGACCCAGTACTTC.

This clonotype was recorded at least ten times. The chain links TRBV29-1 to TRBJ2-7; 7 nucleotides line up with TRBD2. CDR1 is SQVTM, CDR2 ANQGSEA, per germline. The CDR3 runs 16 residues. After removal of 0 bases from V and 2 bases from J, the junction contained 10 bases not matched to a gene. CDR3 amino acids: CSVEEVVAGVAYEQYF. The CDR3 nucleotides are TGCAGCGTTGAAGAGGTCGTCGCGGGAGTCGCCTACGAGCAGTACTTC.

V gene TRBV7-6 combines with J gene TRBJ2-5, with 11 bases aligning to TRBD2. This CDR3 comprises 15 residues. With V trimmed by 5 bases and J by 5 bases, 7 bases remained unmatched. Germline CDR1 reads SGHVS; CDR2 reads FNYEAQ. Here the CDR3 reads CASSIPGLAAETQYF. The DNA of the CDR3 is TGTGCCAGCAGCATTCCGGGACTAGCGGCGGAGACCCAGTACTTC.

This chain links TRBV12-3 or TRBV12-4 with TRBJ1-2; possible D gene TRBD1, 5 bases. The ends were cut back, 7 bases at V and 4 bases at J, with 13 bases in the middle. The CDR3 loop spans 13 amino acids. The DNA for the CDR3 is TGTGCCAGCACCCTGGACAAGTTCTATGGCTACACCTTC. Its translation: CASTLDKFYGYTF.

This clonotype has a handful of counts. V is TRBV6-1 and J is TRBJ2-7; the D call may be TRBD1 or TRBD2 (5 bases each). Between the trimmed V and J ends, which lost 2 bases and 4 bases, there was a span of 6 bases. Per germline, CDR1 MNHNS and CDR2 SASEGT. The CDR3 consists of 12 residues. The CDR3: CASSEWGYEQYF. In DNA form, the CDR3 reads TGTGCCAGCAGTGAATGGGGGTACGAGCAGTACTTC.

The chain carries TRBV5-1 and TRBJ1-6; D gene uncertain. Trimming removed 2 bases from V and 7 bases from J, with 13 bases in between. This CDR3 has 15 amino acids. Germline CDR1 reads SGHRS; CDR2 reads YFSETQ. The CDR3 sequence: CASSLDAPRNSPLHF. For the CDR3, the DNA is TGCGCCAGCAGCTTAGACGCCCCGCGAAATTCACCCCTCCACTTT.